This T cell receptor beta chain was identified in a study of post-analysis software for immune sequencing data. Study results and limitations: Controls had lower frequencies than patients of 4 or 5 TRBV segments, which included TRBV5-6, TRBV5-1 and TRBV20-1.

The CDR3 totals 15 residues. Looked up from germline, CDR1 is MDHEN and CDR2 is SYDVKM. The V end was cut by 6 bases, the J end by 7 bases, with 21 bases between. This clonotype occurred a few times. Its antigen remains unknown. Sequencing libraries made from TCR beta cDNA carried unique molecular identifiers. TCRdb re-derived calls from the PCR reads in MiXCR, one entry per CDR3 protein. This sample has hundreds of thousands of distinct CDR3 sequences, with over 35% found just once. This chain joins TRBV28 and TRBJ1-2, with a possible D match to TRBD1 (5 bases). This receptor was obtained from a girl between 5 and 17 years old with multiple sclerosis. The sequenced material came from blood. The CDR3: CASSTGGHPGRGYTF. CDR3 DNA sequence: TGTGCCAGCAGCACAGGCGGACATCCCGGACGTGGCTACACCTTC.